This is a list of T cell receptor beta chains from one sample in a study of glioma-infiltrating T cells. MiXCR was run by TCRdb on the multiplex PCR reads, yielding one entry per CDR3 protein. The data contain some 180,000 distinct CDR3 sequences, over 30% of them singletons. The sample taken for sequencing was glioma tissue, nonneoplastic brain tissue, or PBMCs (not recorded which). These receptors all stem from a human donor with low-grade glioma or glioblastoma, undergoing nonglioma brain surgery, or in good health (not recorded which). Both conserved end residues are part of each CDR3. D genes are given only for firm matches. Not all rows give a size; the values are once, few, many and, for expanded clones, a class.

TRBV7-2,many,TRBJ1-3,TRBD1,CASSRDRVNTIYF,TGTGCCAGCAGCCGGGACAGGGTAAACACCATATATTTT
TRBV19,.,TRBJ2-7,TRBD1,CASSSGQGARYEKYF,TGTGCCAGTAGCAGCGGACAGGGAGCCCGATACGAGAAGTACTTC
TRBV19,.,TRBJ1-1,TRBD1,CASASDRGMNTEAFF,TGTGCCAGTGCCTCGGACAGGGGAATGAACACTGAAGCTTTCTTT
TRBV4-1,many,TRBJ2-1,TRBD1,CASSPDRGPYNEQFF,TGCGCCAGCAGCCCGGACAGGGGGCCCTACAATGAGCAGTTCTTC
TRBV12-3/TRBV12-4,.,TRBJ2-3,.,CASSLWRTDTQYF,TGTGCCAGCAGTTTATGGCGCACAGATACGCAGTATTTT
TRBV6-2/TRBV6-3,.,TRBJ2-5,.,CGSSKFWTQYF,TGTGGCAGCAGCAAGTTCTGGACCCAGTACTTC
TRBV20-1,many,TRBJ1-1,.,CSARLIGGEAFF,TGCAGTGCTAGACTCATAGGGGGAGAAGCTTTCTTT
TRBV19,few,TRBJ2-7,.,CASSIDVRYEQYF,TGTGCCAGTAGTATAGATGTCCGTTACGAGCAGTACTTC
TRBV6-1,many,TRBJ2-7,.,CASSSLGGINEQYF,TGTGCCAGCAGCTCGTTAGGGGGAATCAACGAGCAGTACTTC
TRBV6-1,.,TRBJ2-5,TRBD2,CASSSPPTSGRGQETQYF,TGTGCCAGCAGTTCCCCTCCCACTAGCGGGAGGGGACAAGAGACCCAGTACTTC
TRBV18,many,TRBJ1-1,.,CASSPANTEAFF,TGTGCCAGCTCACCAGCGAACACTGAAGCTTTCTTT
TRBV6-1,many,TRBJ1-2,.,CASSPQGGKYGYTF,TGTGCCAGCAGCCCACAGGGCGGAAAATATGGCTACACCTTC
TRBV7-9,.,TRBJ1-5,.,CASSLAGGQPQHF,TGTGCCAGCAGCTTAGCGGGGGGGCAGCCCCAGCATTTT
TRBV6-2/TRBV6-3,many,TRBJ2-6,.,CATQGAGANVLTF,TGTGCCACTCAGGGTGCCGGGGCCAACGTCCTGACTTTC
TRBV7-9,few,TRBJ1-3,.,CASSTTSGPGNTIYF,TGTGCCAGCAGCACGACCTCCGGGCCTGGAAACACCATATATTTT
TRBV5-1,.,TRBJ1-2,.,CVSSPSRVPANYGYNF,TGCGTCAGCAGCCCGTCTAGGGTCCCAGCCAACTATGGCTACAACTTC
TRBV28,many,TRBJ2-3,.,CATNWLAAADTQYF,TGTGCCACCAACTGGCTAGCAGCGGCAGATACGCAGTATTTT
TRBV6-2/TRBV6-3,many,TRBJ2-5,.,CASSYNPGAQETQYF,TGTGCCAGCAGTTACAACCCGGGGGCCCAGGAGACCCAGTACTTC
TRBV20-1,many,TRBJ1-4,TRBD1,CSARTGPNEKLFF,TGCAGTGCTAGGACAGGGCCGAATGAAAAACTGTTTTTT
TRBV29-1,.,TRBJ2-7,TRBD2,CSASGTSGRSNGDEQYF,TGCAGCGCCTCCGGGACTAGCGGGAGGTCCAACGGGGATGAGCAGTACTTC